A single TCR beta chain is shown here with its context. Its antigen remains unknown. The sample originates from a study of T cell repertoires in cytomegalovirus infection. Background on the study: Indications of both CMV infection and matching HLA type were provided by public TCR beta signatures. General study results and limits: Cumulated frequencies of public TCR beta families served to identify carriers of CMV plus the relevant HLA. The response measured ex vivo was dominated by TCR beta clonotypes (HLA-C-restricted and CMV-specific).

The V end lost 10 bases, the J end lost 10 bases, and 19 bases lay between the germline ends. This CDR3 spans 12 amino acids. Germline CDR1 and CDR2: LNHDA and SQIVND (reference sequence). TCRdb reanalysed the reads using MiXCR and keeps one entry per CDR3 protein. The data contain a few hundred thousand distinct CDR3 sequences, more than 20% of them singletons. The source is a human donor in good health (CMV status not recorded). Some clones in this sample may be carry-over from other donors' samples. What was sequenced was PBMCs. The V call is TRBV19, the J call TRBJ1-1; D not resolved. The CDR3: CANLTASRIAFF. CDR3 sequence (DNA): TGTGCCAATTTAACAGCCTCCAGGATAGCTTTCTTT. Based on the CDR3 plus reference TRBV19 and TRBJ1-1, the full variable domain is DGGITQSPKYLFRKEGQNVTLSCEQNLNHDAMYWYRQDPGQGLRLIYYSQIVNDFQKGDIAEGYSVSREKKESFPLTVTSAQKNPTAFYLCANLTASRIAFFGQGTRLTVV.